The TCR beta chain described here comes from a study of blood T cell repertoires in COVID-19. Overall study: Collection of acute and convalescent COVID-19 samples took place in the United States, Italy and Spain. Sources were T cells, B-cell-depleted T cells, or PBMCs; the material itself was cDNA or gDNA.

Authors' data handling: Amplification with reference gene primers provided the estimates of nucleated cell counts. Data came from immunoSEQ multiplex PCR; TCRdb stores just in-frame clones and leaves some out. The V and J calls and clone size come from that table; D and trimming were worked out from the DNA. The sample shows about 200,000 clones, around 87% of them seen only once. Donors were grouped by their self-reported clinical history. The CDR3 loop spans 20 amino acids. V lost 1 base and J lost 2; bases outside the gene matches: 11. Germline V gives CDR1 LNHDA, CDR2 SQIVND (reference sequence). V usage is TRBV19 and J usage is TRBJ2-6; 10 bases agree with TRBD1. This TCR derives from a woman in her twenties or thirties who had recovered from COVID-19. Sequenced input: PBMCs or T cells enriched from blood (not recorded which). The CDR3 DNA sequence: TGTGCCAGTAGTATAGTCGTTGACAGGGGGCTGCCGCCTGGGGCCAACGTCCTGACTTTC. This codes for CASSIVVDRGLPPGANVLTF.